This record covers a single TCR beta chain. The data were taken from a study of blood T cell repertoires in COVID-19. The wider study: Acute-phase and convalescent COVID-19 samples originated in the United States, Italy and Spain. T cells, B-cell-depleted T cells, or PBMCs provided the cDNA or gDNA that served as material.

Method: immunoSEQ multiplex PCR; TCRdb's copy keeps in-frame clones and lacks some. The sample has approximately 270,000 clones; roughly 88% are singletons. This TCR was sampled from a woman aged 70-85 years with acute or convalescent COVID-19. Sequenced: peripheral blood.

The CDR3 DNA sequence: TGTGCCAGCAGCCAAGAGGGGGCGGTCGGGGAGCTGTTTTTT. Its translation: CASSQEGAVGELFF. The chain is built from TRBV3-1 (or the pseudogene TRBV3-2) and TRBJ2-2; D is possibly TRBD1 (6 bases). V was shortened by 0 bases and J by 7 bases, with 9 bases between the two germline ends. Per germline, CDR1 LGHDT and CDR2 YNNKEL (reference sequence). This CDR3 region has 14 residues.